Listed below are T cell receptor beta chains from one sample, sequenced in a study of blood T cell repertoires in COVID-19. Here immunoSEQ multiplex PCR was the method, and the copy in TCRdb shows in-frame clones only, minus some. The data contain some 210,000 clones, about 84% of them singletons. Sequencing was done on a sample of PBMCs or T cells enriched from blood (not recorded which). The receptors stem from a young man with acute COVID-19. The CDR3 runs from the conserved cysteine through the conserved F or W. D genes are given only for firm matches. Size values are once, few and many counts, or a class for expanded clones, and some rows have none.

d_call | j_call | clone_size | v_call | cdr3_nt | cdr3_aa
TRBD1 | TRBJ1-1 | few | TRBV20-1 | TGCAGTGCTAGTGGGCCCCAGGGGGCGGCTTTCTTT | CSASGPQGAAFF
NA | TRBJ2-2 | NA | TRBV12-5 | TGTGCTAGTTCCCCCCCCAGGGCCCTCACCGGGGAGCTGTTTTTT | CASSPPRALTGELFF
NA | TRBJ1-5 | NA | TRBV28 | TGTGCCAGCAGTTTAACTATGACAGGCAATCAGCCCCAGCATTTT | CASSLTMTGNQPQHF
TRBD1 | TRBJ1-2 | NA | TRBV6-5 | TGTGCCAGCAGTATGGACAGGTTTTGGTATGGCTACACCTTC | CASSMDRFWYGYTF
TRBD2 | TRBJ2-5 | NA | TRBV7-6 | TGTGCCAGCAGCTCCGGGACTAGCGGGCTAACAACGGCGACCCAGTACTTC | CASSSGTSGLTTATQYF
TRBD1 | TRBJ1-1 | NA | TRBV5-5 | TGTGCCAGCAGCGACGGGACAGGGGCCACTGAAGCTTTCTTT | CASSDGTGATEAFF
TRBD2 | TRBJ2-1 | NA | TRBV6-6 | TGTGCCAGCACCCTACTAGCGGGGGATGAGCAGTTCTTC | CASTLLAGDEQFF
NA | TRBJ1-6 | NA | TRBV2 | TGTGCCAGCCCAGAGGGCCGCAATTCACCCCTCCACTTT | CASPEGRNSPLHF
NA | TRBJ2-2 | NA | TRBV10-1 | TGCGCCAGCAGCTCTGACGGAGCGAACACCGGGGAGCTGTTTTTT | CASSSDGANTGELFF
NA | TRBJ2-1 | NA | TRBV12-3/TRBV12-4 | TGTGCCAGCAGTCAGGGGAATGAGCAGTTCTTC | CASSQGNEQFF
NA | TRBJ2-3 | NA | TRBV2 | TGTGCCAGCAGTGAATACCAGGGCACAGATACGCAGTATTTT | CASSEYQGTDTQYF
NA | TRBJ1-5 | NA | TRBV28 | TGTGCCAGCAGACCACTACAGGGTTTAAGCAATCAGCCCCAGCATTTT | CASRPLQGLSNQPQHF
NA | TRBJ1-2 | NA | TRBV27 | TGTGCCAGCAGTTTACAGGGAATTGGCTACACCTTC | CASSLQGIGYTF
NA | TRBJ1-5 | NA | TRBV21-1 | TGTGCCAGCCGTAGGACACCAGGTCATCAGCCCCAGCATTTT | CASRRTPGHQPQHF
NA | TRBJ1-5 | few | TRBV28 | TGTGCCAGTGAACGGAGGCTTTATAGCAATCAGCCCCAGCATTTT | CASERRLYSNQPQHF
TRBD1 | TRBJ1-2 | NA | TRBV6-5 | TGTGCCAGCAGGGGCAGGGGGGACTACTATGGCTACACCTTC | CASRGRGDYYGYTF
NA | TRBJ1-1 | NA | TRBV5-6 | TGTGCCAGCAGCTGGAGTATCACTGAAGCTTTCTTT | CASSWSITEAFF
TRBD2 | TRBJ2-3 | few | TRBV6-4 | TGTGCCAGCAGTGACCGGGCGGGGGGTTCCACAGATACGCAGTATTTT | CASSDRAGGSTDTQYF
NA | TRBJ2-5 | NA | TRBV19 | TGTGCCAGTAGGGAGGGTTCGTCGGAGACCCAGTACTTC | CASREGSSETQYF
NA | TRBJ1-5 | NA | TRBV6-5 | TGTGCCAGCAGTTACTCTGGAGGGGATCAGCCCCAGCATTTT | CASSYSGGDQPQHF
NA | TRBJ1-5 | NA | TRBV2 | TGTGCCAGCAGTCGAACAGGGTTGTTTCAGCCCCAGCATTTT | CASSRTGLFQPQHF
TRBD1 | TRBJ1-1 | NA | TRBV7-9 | TGTGCCAGCAGCGTGACAGGGATGAACACTGAAGCTTTCTTT | CASSVTGMNTEAFF
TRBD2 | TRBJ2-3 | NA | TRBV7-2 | TGTGCCAGCAGCCGTACTTGGAGACTAGCGGGGGGGGTAGATACGCAGTATTTT | CASSRTWRLAGGVDTQYF
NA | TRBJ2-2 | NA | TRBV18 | TGTGCCAGCTCACCACCGGTAGGCCAGGGGTACACCGGGGAGCTGTTTTTT | CASSPPVGQGYTGELFF
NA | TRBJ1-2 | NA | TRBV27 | TGTGCCAGCAGTTCTCCGACCGCGGGGACTTGGTTTGGCTACACCTTC | CASSSPTAGTWFGYTF
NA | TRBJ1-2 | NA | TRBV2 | TGTGCCAGCAGTGATGGGCAGGTGCAGGGCTACACCTTC | CASSDGQVQGYTF
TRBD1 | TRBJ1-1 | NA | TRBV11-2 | TGTGCCAGCAGCCTGCAACCGGGACAGACGAACACTGAAGCTTTCTTT | CASSLQPGQTNTEAFF
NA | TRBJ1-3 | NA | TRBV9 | TGTGCCAGCAGCGGTCCCGATCCAGGCAGGGTCGGTCCTGGAAACACCATATATTTT | CASSGPDPGRVGPGNTIYF
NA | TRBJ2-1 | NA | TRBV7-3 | TGTGCCAGCAGCTTCTCCACTAACAATGAGCAGTTCTTC | CASSFSTNNEQFF
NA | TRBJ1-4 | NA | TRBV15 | TGTGCCACCAGCAGAGTCAACGGTGAAAAACTGTTTTTT | CATSRVNGEKLFF